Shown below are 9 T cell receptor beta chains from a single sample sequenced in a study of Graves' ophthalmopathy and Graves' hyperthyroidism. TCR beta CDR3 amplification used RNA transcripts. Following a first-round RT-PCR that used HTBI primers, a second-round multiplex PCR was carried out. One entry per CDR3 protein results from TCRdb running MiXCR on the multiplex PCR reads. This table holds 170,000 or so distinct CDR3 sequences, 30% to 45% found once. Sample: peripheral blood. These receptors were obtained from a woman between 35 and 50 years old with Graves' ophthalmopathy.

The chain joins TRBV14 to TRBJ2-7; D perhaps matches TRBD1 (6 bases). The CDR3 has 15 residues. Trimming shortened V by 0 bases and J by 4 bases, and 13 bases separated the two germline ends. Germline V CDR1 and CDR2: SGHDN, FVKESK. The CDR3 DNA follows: TGTGCCAGCAGCCAAGAAACAGGGTGGATTTACGAGCAGTACTTC. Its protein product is CASSQETGWIYEQYF.

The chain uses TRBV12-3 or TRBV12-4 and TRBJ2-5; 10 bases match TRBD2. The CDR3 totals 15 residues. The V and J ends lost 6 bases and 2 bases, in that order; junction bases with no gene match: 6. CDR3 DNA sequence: TGTGCCAGCAGCCCAGGACTAGCGGTACAAGAGACCCAGTACTTC. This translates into CASSPGLAVQETQYF.

CDR3 bases: TGTGCCAGCAGTTCCCTCGGTGGGGGCCATAGCAATCAGCCCCAGCATTTT. This codes for CASSSLGGGHSNQPQHF. The rearrangement links TRBV12-3 or TRBV12-4 to TRBJ1-5; maybe TRBD1 (6 bases). The V and J ends lost 4 bases and 0 bases respectively, with 16 bases between them. CDR3 length: 17 amino acids.

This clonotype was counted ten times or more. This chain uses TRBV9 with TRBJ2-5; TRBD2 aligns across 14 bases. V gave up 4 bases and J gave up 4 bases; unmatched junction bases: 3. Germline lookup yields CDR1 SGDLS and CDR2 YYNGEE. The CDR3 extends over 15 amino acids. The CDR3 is CASSTGTSGRETQYF. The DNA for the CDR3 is TGTGCCAGCAGCACTGGGACTAGCGGGAGAGAGACCCAGTACTTC.

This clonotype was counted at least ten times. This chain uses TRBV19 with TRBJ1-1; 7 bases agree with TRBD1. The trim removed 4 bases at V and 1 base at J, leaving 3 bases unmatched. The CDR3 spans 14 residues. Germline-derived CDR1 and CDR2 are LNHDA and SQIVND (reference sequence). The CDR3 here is CASSKRQGNTEAFF. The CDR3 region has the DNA TGTGCCAGTAGTAAGAGACAGGGGAACACTGAAGCTTTCTTT.

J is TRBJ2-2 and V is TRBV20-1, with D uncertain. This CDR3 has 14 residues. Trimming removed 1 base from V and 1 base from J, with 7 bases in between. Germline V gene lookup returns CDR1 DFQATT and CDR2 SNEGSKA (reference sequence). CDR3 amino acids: CSARGQLNTGELFF. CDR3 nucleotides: TGCAGTGCTAGAGGCCAGCTGAACACCGGGGAGCTGTTTTTT.

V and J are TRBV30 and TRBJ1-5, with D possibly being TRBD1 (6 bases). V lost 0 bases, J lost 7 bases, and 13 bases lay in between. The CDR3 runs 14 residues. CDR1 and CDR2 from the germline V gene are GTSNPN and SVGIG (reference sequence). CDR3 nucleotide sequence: TGTGCCTGGAGTGTACGTTGGGGGGGCCAGCCCCAGCATTTT. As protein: CAWSVRWGGQPQHF.

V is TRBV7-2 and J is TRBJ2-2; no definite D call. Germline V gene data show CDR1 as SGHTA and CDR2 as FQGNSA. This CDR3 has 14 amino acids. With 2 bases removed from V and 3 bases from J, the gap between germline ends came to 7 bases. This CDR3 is CASSLQWHTGELFF. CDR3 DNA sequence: TGTGCCAGCAGCTTACAGTGGCACACCGGGGAGCTGTTTTTT.

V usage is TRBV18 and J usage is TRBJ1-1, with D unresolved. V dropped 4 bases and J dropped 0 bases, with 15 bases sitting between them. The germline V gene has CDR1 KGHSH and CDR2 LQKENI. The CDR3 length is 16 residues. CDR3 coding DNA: TGTGCCAGCTCACAAATGGGCAGATCCTTGAACACTGAAGCTTTCTTT. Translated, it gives CASSQMGRSLNTEAFF. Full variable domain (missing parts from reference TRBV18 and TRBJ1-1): NAGVMQNPRHLVRRRGQEARLRCSPMKGHSHVYWYRQLPEEGLKFMVYLQKENIIDESGMPKERFSAEFPKEGPSILRIQQVVRGDSAAYFCASSQMGRSLNTEAFFGQGTRLTVV.